This paragraph reports one TCR beta chain. The protocol was immunoSEQ multiplex PCR, while the TCRdb copy is restricted to in-frame clones and leaves out a portion. The sample carries about 200,000 clones, approximately 90% recorded once. The sample originates from a study of blood T cell repertoires in COVID-19. For the study at large: Sources were T cells, B-cell-depleted T cells, or PBMCs; the material itself was cDNA or gDNA.

The CDR3 is 14 residues long. Germline V gene data show CDR1 as MNHEY and CDR2 as SVGAGI. V gave up 5 bases and J gave up 4 bases, with 12 bases separating them. The sequence was obtained from a man aged 55 to 70 who had recovered from COVID-19. The chain has TRBV6-5 and TRBJ1-5; D unclear. Sequencing was performed on peripheral blood. The CDR3 sequence is CASSPTGFNQPQHF. The CDR3 DNA reads TGTGCCAGCAGTCCAACCGGGTTTAATCAGCCCCAGCATTTT.